These 14 T cell receptor beta chains originate from one sample sequenced in a study of T cells in Graves' hyperthyroidism and ophthalmopathy. Authors of the study amplified TCR beta CDR3 regions from RNA transcripts. HTBI primers were employed in a first-round RT-PCR of the TCR CDR3. TCRdb ran MiXCR on the multiplex PCR reads and lists one entry per CDR3 protein. Among approximately 620,000 distinct CDR3 sequences listed, around 13% were seen once. The sequenced sample was blood. The receptors originated from a woman aged 25 to 39 with Graves' hyperthyroidism that later progressed to Graves' ophthalmopathy.

This clonotype was found many times. V is TRBV20-1 and J is TRBJ1-4; 9 bases map to TRBD1. There are 14 residues in the CDR3. The J segment lost 8 bases and the V segment lost 5 bases, leaving 9 bases of the junction unmatched. Germline CDR1 DFQATT, CDR2 SNEGSKA (reference sequence). CDR3 DNA sequence: TGCAGTGCTCCACTAAGACAGGGGGGCGAAAAACTGTTTTTT. Encoded protein: CSAPLRQGGEKLFF.

The chain has TRBV6-2 or TRBV6-3 and TRBJ2-1; 14 bases fit TRBD2. The CDR3 runs to 15 residues. Trimming at V came to 0 bases and at J to 8 bases, leaving 0 bases not matched to a gene. Germline V gene sequence: CDR1 MNHEY, CDR2 SVGEGT. The CDR3, as DNA: TGTGCCAGCAGTTACTCGGGACTAGCGGGAGATGAGCAGTTCTTC. It specifies CASSYSGLAGDEQFF.

This clonotype came up a few times. The chain couples TRBV20-1 to TRBJ2-7; D is unresolved. Germline lookup yields CDR1 DFQATT and CDR2 SNEGSKA (reference sequence). CDR3 size: 13 residues. V was clipped by 3 bases and J by 1 base, with 10 bases between them. CDR3 nucleotides: TGCAGTGCTAGGGACGACATTTCCTACGAGCAGTACTTC. Its translation is CSARDDISYEQYF.

This clonotype has a count of ten or more. CDR3 region: CASRRREGQPQHF. The CDR3 DNA reads as TGTGCCAGCAGGCGGAGGGAAGGACAGCCCCAGCATTTT. This sequence joins TRBV2 and TRBJ1-5; D call uncertain. This CDR3 is built from 13 residues. Germline-derived CDR1 and CDR2 are SNHLY and FYNNEI. Trimming took off 6 bases at V and 7 bases at J, with 13 bases between the two ends.

Note on this clonotype: One end of the junction is discordant with germline, which a read error may explain. The chain has TRBV11-2 and TRBJ2-1; possibly TRBD1 for D (6 bases). This CDR3 is 14 amino acids long. The V gene's germline CDR1 is SGHAT and CDR2 FQNNGV. The CDR3 region has the DNA TGTGCCAGCAGCTTTAGACAGGATTACAACGAGCAGTTCTTC. Translation gives CASSFRQDYNEQFF. The full variable domain, its missing parts supplied by reference TRBV11-2 and TRBJ2-1, is EAGVAQSPRYKIIEKRQSVAFWCNPISGHATLYWYQQILGQGPKLLIQFQNNGVVDDSQLPKDRFSAERLKGVDSTLKIQPAKLEDSAVYLCASSFRQDYNEQFFGPGTRLTVL.

This clonotype was seen ten or more times. The V and J genes are TRBV15 and TRBJ1-2; D ambiguous. The CDR3 has 12 residues. V gave up 9 bases and J gave up 7 bases, with 15 bases separating them. Looked up from germline, CDR1 is LNHNV and CDR2 is YYDKDF (reference sequence). The CDR3 region is CATQGLGTGYTF. CDR3 DNA sequence: TGTGCCACACAAGGGCTGGGAACTGGCTACACCTTC.

This clonotype was recorded a few times. The CDR3 nucleotides are TGTGCCAGCAGCTTGTTGCTCGACGGGGCTAATATCTATGGCTACACCTTC. Amino acids: CASSLLLDGANIYGYTF. This rearrangement joins TRBV7-9 to TRBJ1-2, with D possibly matching TRBD1 (5 bases). Trimming pared 3 bases from V and 4 bases from J, leaving 21 bases between. The germline V gene encodes CDR1 SEHNR and CDR2 FQNEAQ (reference sequence). This CDR3 is 17 amino acids long.

The CDR3 nucleotides read TGTGCCAGCCTCCGGACAGGGGGTGAGCAGTTCTTC. It codes for CASLRTGGEQFF. The V and J genes are TRBV27 and TRBJ2-1, with 10 bases fitting TRBD1. Germline V gives CDR1 MNHEY, CDR2 SMNVEV (reference sequence). Trimming removed 8 bases from V and 9 bases from J; junction bases left unmatched: 4. CDR3 length equals 12 residues.

This chain links TRBV10-3 with TRBJ1-1; 7 positions agree with TRBD1. J was trimmed by 3 bases and V by 8 bases; bases with no gene match: 9. There are 14 residues in the CDR3. The germline V gene has CDR1 ENHRY and CDR2 SYGVKD. The CDR3 DNA follows: TGTGCCATCGGGCAGGGGGGTTGGTACACTGAAGCTTTCTTT. This encodes CAIGQGGWYTEAFF.

This clonotype was counted ten times or more. The rearrangement links TRBV6-2 or TRBV6-3 to TRBJ2-1, with 13 nucleotides matching TRBD2. J gave up 7 bases and V 4 bases, and 10 bases lay outside the gene matches. The CDR3 spans 17 residues. Germline V gene lookup returns CDR1 MNHEY and CDR2 SVGEGT. In nucleotides, the CDR3 is TGTGCCAGCAGTTGGGCACTAGCGGGAGGGCCGAGGAATGAGCAGTTCTTC. Translating it yields CASSWALAGGPRNEQFF.

The DNA for the CDR3 is TGTGCCAGCAGTTCCCGGGACAGGGGGGCAGGTGGCTACACCTTC. Residues: CASSSRDRGAGGYTF. The chain links TRBV6-9 to TRBJ1-2; 11 bases are a match to TRBD1. V shed 4 bases and J 7 bases; nucleotides not matched to a gene: 8. In germline, CDR1 is MNHGY, CDR2 SVAAGI. The CDR3 runs 15 residues.

This clonotype was seen at least ten times. The chain is built from TRBV9 and TRBJ1-1; 7 bases fit TRBD1. Germline V gene sequence: CDR1 SGDLS, CDR2 YYNGEE. V lost 4 bases, J lost 7 bases, and 4 bases stayed unmatched. CDR3 length: 12 amino acids. This chain's CDR3 is CASSSGQHEAFF. CDR3 nucleotides: TGTGCCAGCAGCTCGGGACAGCATGAAGCTTTCTTT.

This clonotype has at least ten counts. The gene calls are TRBV6-1 and TRBJ2-5, with 8 bases lining up with TRBD1. J was trimmed by 1 base and V by 4 bases; bases with no gene match: 5. The V gene's germline CDR1 is MNHNS and CDR2 SASEGT. CDR3 length: 15 amino acids. The CDR3 sequence is CASSGRQGFQETQYF. The CDR3 nucleotides read TGTGCCAGCAGTGGGAGACAGGGGTTCCAAGAGACCCAGTACTTC.

This clonotype was seen ten or more times. V usage is TRBV5-1 and J usage is TRBJ2-7; a weak D match, TRBD1 (6 bases). Germline V gene sequence: CDR1 SGHRS, CDR2 YFSETQ. The CDR3 runs 14 residues. Trimming left V 6 bases short and J 3 bases short, with 16 bases between. The CDR3 sequence: CASTTGLGFYEQYF. DNA for the CDR3: TGCGCCAGCACTACAGGGCTTGGGTTCTACGAGCAGTACTTC.